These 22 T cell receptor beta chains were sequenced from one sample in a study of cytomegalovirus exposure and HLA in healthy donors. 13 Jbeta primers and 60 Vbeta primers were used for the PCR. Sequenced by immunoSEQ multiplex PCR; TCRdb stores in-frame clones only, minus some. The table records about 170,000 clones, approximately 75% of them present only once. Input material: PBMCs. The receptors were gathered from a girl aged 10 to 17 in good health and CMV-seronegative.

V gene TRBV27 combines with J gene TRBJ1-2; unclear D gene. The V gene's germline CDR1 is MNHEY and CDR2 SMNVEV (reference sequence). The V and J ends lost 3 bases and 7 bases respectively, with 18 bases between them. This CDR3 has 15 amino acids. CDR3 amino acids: CASSFPHDTPGGYTF. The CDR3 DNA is TGTGCCAGCAGTTTTCCCCACGACACCCCAGGTGGCTACACCTTC.

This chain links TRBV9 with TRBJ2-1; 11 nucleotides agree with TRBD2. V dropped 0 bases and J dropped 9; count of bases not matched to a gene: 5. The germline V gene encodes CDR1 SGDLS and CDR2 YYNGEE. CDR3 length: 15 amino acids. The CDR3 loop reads CASSVDLLAGVEQFF. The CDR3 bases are TGTGCCAGCAGCGTAGATTTACTAGCGGGGGTTGAGCAGTTCTTC.

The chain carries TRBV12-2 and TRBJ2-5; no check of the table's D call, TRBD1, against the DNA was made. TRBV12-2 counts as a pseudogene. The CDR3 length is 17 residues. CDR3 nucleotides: TGTGCAAGTCGCTTAGCCGGATTGACAAGACGAGCAGAGACCCAGTACTTC. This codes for CASRLAGLTRRAETQYF.

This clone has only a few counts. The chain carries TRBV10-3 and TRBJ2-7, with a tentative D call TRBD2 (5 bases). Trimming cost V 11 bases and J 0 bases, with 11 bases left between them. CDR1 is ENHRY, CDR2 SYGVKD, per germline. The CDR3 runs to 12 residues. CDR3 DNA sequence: TGTGCCGGCGGGCCTAACTCCTACGAGCAGTACTTC. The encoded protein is CAGGPNSYEQYF.

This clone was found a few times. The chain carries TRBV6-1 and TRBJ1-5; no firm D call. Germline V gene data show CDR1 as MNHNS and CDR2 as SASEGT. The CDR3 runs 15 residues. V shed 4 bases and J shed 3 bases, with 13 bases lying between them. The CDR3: CASSGSPGYNQPQHF. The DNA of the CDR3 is TGTGCCAGCAGTGGATCCCCGGGTTACAATCAGCCCCAGCATTTT.

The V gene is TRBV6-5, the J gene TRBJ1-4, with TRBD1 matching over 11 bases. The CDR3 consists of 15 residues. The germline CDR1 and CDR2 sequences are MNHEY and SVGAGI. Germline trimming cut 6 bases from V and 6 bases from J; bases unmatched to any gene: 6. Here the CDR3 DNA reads TGTGCCAGCAGCCAACCGGGACAGGGGGATGAAAAACTGTTTTTT. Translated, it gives CASSQPGQGDEKLFF.

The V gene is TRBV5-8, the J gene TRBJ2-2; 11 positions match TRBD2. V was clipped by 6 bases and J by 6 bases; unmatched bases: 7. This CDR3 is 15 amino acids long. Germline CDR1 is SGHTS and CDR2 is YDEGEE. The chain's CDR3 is CASTPGLAVAGELFF. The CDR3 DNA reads TGTGCCAGCACCCCGGGACTAGCGGTCGCCGGGGAGCTGTTTTTT.

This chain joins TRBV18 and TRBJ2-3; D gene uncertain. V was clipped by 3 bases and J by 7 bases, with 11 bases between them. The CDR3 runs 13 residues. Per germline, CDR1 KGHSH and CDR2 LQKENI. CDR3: CASSPPSVYTQYF. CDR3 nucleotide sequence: TGTGCCAGCTCACCCCCCTCCGTGTATACGCAGTATTTT. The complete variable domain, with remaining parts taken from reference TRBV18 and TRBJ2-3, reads NAGVMQNPRHLVRRRGQEARLRCSPMKGHSHVYWYRQLPEEGLKFMVYLQKENIIDESGMPKERFSAEFPKEGPSILRIQQVVRGDSAAYFCASSPPSVYTQYFGPGTRLTVL.

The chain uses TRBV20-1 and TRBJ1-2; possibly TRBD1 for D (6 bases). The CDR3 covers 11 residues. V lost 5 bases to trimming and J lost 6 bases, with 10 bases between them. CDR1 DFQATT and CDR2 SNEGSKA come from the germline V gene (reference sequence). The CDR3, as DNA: TGCAGTGCTTGGACAGACGATGGCTACACCTTC. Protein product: CSAWTDDGYTF.

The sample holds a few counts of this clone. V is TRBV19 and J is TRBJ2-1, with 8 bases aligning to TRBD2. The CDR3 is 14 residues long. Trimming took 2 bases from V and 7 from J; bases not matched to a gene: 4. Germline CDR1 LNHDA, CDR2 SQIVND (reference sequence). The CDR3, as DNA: TGTGCCAGTAGTATAACGGGGGGGCCGAATGAGCAGTTCTTC. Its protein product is CASSITGGPNEQFF.

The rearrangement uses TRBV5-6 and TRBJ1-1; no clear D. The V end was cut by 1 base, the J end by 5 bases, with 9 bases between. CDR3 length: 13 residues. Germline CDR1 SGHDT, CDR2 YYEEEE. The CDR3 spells CASSLRVGTEAFF. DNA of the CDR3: TGTGCCAGCAGCTTGCGGGTTGGGACTGAAGCTTTCTTT. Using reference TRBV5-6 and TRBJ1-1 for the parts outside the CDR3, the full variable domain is DAGVTQSPTHLIKTRGQQVTLRCSPKSGHDTVSWYQQALGQGPQFIFQYYEEEERQRGNFPDRFSGHQFPNYSSELNVNALLLGDSALYLCASSLRVGTEAFFGQGTRLTVV.

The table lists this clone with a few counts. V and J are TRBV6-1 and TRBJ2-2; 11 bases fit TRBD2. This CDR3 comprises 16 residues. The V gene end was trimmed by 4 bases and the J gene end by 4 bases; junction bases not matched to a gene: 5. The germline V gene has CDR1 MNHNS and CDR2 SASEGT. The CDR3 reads CASSALAGGFTGELFF. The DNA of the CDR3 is TGTGCCAGCAGTGCCCTAGCGGGGGGATTCACCGGGGAGCTGTTTTTT.

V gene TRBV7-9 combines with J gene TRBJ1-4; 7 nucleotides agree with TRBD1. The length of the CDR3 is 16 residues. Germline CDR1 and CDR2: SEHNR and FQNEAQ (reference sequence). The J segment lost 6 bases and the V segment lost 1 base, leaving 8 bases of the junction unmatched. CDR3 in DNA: TGTGCCAGCAGCTTAGAATTAGGGGACAGCTATGAAAAACTGTTTTTT. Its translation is CASSLELGDSYEKLFF.

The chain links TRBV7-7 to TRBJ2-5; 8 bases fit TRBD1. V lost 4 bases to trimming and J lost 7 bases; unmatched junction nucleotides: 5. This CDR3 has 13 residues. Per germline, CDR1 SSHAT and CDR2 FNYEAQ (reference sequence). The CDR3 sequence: CASSSQGAGTQYF. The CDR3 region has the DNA TGTGCCAGCAGCTCCCAGGGGGCCGGGACCCAGTACTTC.

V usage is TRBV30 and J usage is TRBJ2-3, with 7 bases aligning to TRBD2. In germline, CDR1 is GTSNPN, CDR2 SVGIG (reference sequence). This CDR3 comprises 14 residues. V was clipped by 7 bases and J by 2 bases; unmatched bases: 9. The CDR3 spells CALKPGGLTDTQYF. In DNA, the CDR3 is TGTGCCTTAAAGCCGGGAGGTCTCACAGATACGCAGTATTTT.

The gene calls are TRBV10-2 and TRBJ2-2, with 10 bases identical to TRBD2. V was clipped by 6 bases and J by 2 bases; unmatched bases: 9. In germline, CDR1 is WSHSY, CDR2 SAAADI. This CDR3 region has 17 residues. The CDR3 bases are TGCGCCAGCAGCAAGATAGCGGGGGGAATAAACACCGGGGAGCTGTTTTTT. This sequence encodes CASSKIAGGINTGELFF.

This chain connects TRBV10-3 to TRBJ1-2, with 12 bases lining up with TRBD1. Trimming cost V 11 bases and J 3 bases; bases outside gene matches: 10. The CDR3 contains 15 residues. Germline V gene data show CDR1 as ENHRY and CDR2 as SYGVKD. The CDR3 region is CAVKTGTGGDYGYTF. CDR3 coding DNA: TGTGCCGTCAAAACCGGGACAGGGGGCGACTATGGCTACACCTTC.

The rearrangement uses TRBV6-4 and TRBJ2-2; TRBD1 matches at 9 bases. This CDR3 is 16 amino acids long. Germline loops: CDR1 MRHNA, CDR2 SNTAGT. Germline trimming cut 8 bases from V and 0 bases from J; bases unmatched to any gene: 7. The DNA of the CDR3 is TGTGCCAGCGGAAGGGACAGGGTACCGAACACCGGGGAGCTGTTTTTT. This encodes CASGRDRVPNTGELFF.

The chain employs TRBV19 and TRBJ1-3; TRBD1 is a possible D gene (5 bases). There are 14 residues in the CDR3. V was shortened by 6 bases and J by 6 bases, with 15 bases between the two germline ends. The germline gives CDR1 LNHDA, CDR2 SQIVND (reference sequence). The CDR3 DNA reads TGTGCCAGTAGCAAGCGGGGGATGAAAAACACCATATATTTT. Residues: CASSKRGMKNTIYF.

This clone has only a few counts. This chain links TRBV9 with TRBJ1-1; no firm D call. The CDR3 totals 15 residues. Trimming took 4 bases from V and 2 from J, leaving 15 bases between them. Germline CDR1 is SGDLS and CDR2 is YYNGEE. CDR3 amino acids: CASSQSPLINTEAFF. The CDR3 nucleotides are TGTGCCAGCAGCCAGTCCCCCCTTATCAACACTGAAGCTTTCTTT.

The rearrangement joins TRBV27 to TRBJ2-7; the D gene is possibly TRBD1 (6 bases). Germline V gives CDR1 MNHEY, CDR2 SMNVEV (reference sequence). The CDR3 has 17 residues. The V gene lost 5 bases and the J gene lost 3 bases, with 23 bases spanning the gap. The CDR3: CASSRWTVTPRLYEQYF. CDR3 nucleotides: TGTGCCAGCAGTCGATGGACAGTCACCCCCCGACTCTACGAGCAGTACTTC.

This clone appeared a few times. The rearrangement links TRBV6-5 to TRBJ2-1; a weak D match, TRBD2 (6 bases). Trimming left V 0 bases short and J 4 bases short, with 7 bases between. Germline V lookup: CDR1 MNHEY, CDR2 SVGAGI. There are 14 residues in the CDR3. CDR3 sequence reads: CASSYSEGYNEQFF. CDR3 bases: TGTGCCAGCAGTTACTCGGAGGGATACAATGAGCAGTTCTTC.